Included here is one T cell receptor beta chain sequence, with context. Antigen: not known. The sample comes from a study of T cells in localized non-small cell lung cancer. General study results and limits: Longer overall survival was associated with a higher density of T cells in the blood. Uninvolved adjacent lung had more T cell clonality than any other tissue, topping tumor.

Assay used: immunoSEQ multiplex PCR; TCRdb lists only in-frame clones, some missing. The table has 20,000 to 30,000 clones, more than 85% seen once; the top ten hold 11% to 15%. In germline, CDR1 is MDHEN, CDR2 SYDVKM. V gave up 2 bases and J gave up 8 bases; unmatched junction bases: 6. The CDR3 covers 14 residues. Sequences were derived from peripheral blood, sampled before any cancer treatment. The chain employs TRBV28 and TRBJ2-3; TRBD2 matches at 8 bases. This clonotype originated in a female donor at least 60 years old with stage II squamous cell lung carcinoma. CDR3 protein: CASSLASGRGTQYF. As DNA, the CDR3 is TGTGCCAGCAGTTTAGCCAGCGGGAGAGGTACGCAGTATTTT. Full variable domain (remainder filled in from reference TRBV28 and TRBJ2-3): DVKVTQSSRYLVKRTGEKVFLECVQDMDHENMFWYRQDPGLGLRLIYFSYDVKMKEKGDIPEGYSVSREKKERFSLILESASTNQTSMYLCASSLASGRGTQYFGPGTRLTVL.